The 20 T cell receptor beta chains listed next were all sequenced from one sample in a study of T-cell reconstitution after alpha-beta-depleted transplantation in children. Preparation of the TCRbeta library used unique molecular identifiers. In TCRdb, the PCR reads were re-called with MiXCR into one record per CDR3 protein. The sample holds 240,000 or so distinct CDR3 sequences; 12% are singletons and the top ten take roughly 2.6%. Sequencing was performed on PBMCs from the stem cell graft donor, taken from the stem cell graft. Receptors were obtained from a human donor who donated a stem cell graft to a child with acute lymphoblastic leukemia.

This clonotype was detected many times. J is TRBJ2-7 and V is TRBV28; D unclear. Trimming shortened V by 8 bases and J by 0 bases, and 8 bases separated the two germline ends. Germline assignment: CDR1 MDHEN and CDR2 SYDVKM. The CDR3 contains 12 residues. The DNA for the CDR3 is TGTGCCAGCTCCCATTCCTCCTACGAGCAGTACTTC. This translates into CASSHSSYEQYF. The full variable domain, completed using reference TRBV28 and TRBJ2-7, is DVKVTQSSRYLVKRTGEKVFLECVQDMDHENMFWYRQDPGLGLRLIYFSYDVKMKEKGDIPEGYSVSREKKERFSLILESASTNQTSMYLCASSHSSYEQYFGPGTRLTVT.

Ten or more counts support this clonotype. The chain employs TRBV7-3 and TRBJ1-5; tentative D call: TRBD1 (5 bases). This CDR3 is built from 18 residues. Trimming cost V 0 bases and J 2 bases, with 17 bases left between them. CDR1 is SGHTA, CDR2 FQGTGA, per germline. CDR3 in DNA: TGTGCCAGCAGCTTAACCGGGGGGGGTGTAGAAGGCAATCAGCCCCAGCATTTT. It yields the protein CASSLTGGGVEGNQPQHF.

Ten or more counts support this clonotype. This chain joins TRBV20-1 and TRBJ1-1; 7 bases fit TRBD1. Germline V gives CDR1 DFQATT, CDR2 SNEGSKA (reference sequence). The CDR3 has 12 residues. Trimming cost V 0 bases and J 11 bases; bases outside gene matches: 6. The CDR3 nucleotides are TGCAGTGCTAGAGACGTGACAGGGACGGCTTTCTTT. Amino acid sequence: CSARDVTGTAFF.

The gene calls are TRBV30 and TRBJ2-7; D uncertain. The CDR3 has 15 residues. Germline V lookup: CDR1 GTSNPN, CDR2 SVGIG (reference sequence). With 0 bases removed from V and 1 base from J, the gap between germline ends came to 13 bases. The CDR3 reads CAWSVTPRFSYEQYF. CDR3 DNA: TGTGCCTGGAGTGTAACCCCCAGGTTTTCCTACGAGCAGTACTTC.

The sample holds many counts of this clonotype. The V gene is TRBV6-6, the J gene TRBJ2-5, with a tentative D call TRBD2 (7 bases). The V end was cut by 7 bases, the J end by 5 bases, with 14 bases between. CDR1 and CDR2 (germline): MNHNY, SVGAGI (reference sequence). This CDR3 contains 13 residues. The CDR3 loop is CASKGGGVETQYF. DNA for the CDR3: TGTGCCAGCAAGGGGGGGGGCGTGGAGACCCAGTACTTC.

On this clonotype: A much bigger clone sits one base away, suggesting this may be a read error. This chain links TRBV20-1 with TRBJ1-5; D is unclear. CDR3 length: 15 amino acids. Per the germline V gene, CDR1 is DFQATT and CDR2 is SNEGSKA (reference sequence). DNA for the CDR3: TGCAGTGCTAGATTTGAGGCTTTTAGCAATCAGCCCCATCATTTT. It is translated as CSARFEAFSNQPHHF.

In regard to this clonotype: A much larger clone lies a single base off, so this may be a read error. The chain has TRBV4-2 and TRBJ1-1; the D is unclear. Trimming took 8 bases from V and 2 from J, leaving 6 bases between them. Germline CDR1 LGHNA, CDR2 YNFKEQ. The CDR3 has 11 amino acids. CDR3 nucleotide sequence: TGTGCCAGCGCCTTCAACACTGAAGCTTTCTTT. Encoded protein: CASAFNTEAFF.

There are many counts of this clonotype. The V gene is TRBV5-5, the J gene TRBJ2-5, with D maybe TRBD1 (6 bases). The V end lost 5 bases, the J end lost 2 bases, and 22 bases lay between the germline ends. Germline V gene sequence: CDR1 SGHKS, CDR2 YYEKEE (reference sequence). The CDR3 loop spans 17 amino acids. The CDR3 sequence is CASSSTDPGTLQETQYF. The DNA of the CDR3 is TGTGCCAGCAGTTCGACGGACCCAGGGACACTTCAAGAGACCCAGTACTTC.

This clonotype has a handful of counts. This sequence joins TRBV6-2 or TRBV6-3 and TRBJ1-5; D unresolved. The CDR3 sequence is 13 residues long. The germline V gene has CDR1 MNHEY and CDR2 SVGEGT. Trimming pared 0 bases from V and 4 bases from J, leaving 4 bases between. CDR3 nucleotides: TGTGCCAGCAGTTACTCGCCGAATCAGCCCCAGCATTTT. This translates into CASSYSPNQPQHF.

In this sample, this clonotype turned up many times. V gene TRBV5-1 combines with J gene TRBJ2-7; 7 nucleotides line up with TRBD1. V lost 0 bases to trimming and J lost 4 bases; unmatched junction nucleotides: 7. The CDR3 covers 15 residues. Germline values: CDR1 SGHRS, CDR2 YFSETQ. The CDR3 nucleotides are TGCGCCAGCAGCTTGGGGACAGGTCCGGGTTACGAGCAGTACTTC. Amino acids: CASSLGTGPGYEQYF.

In this sample, this clonotype turned up many times. The gene calls are TRBV14 and TRBJ2-5; 9 bases are shared with TRBD1. The CDR3 totals 14 residues. Germline values: CDR1 SGHDN, CDR2 FVKESK. The trim removed 3 bases at V and 7 bases at J, leaving 6 bases unmatched. The CDR3 DNA sequence: TGTGCCAGCAGCCACCCGGGACAGGGCGCGACCCAGTACTTC. It specifies CASSHPGQGATQYF.

This clonotype was detected ten times or more. The rearrangement joins TRBV6-1 to TRBJ2-5; 8 nucleotides match TRBD2. J was trimmed by 1 base and V by 6 bases; bases with no gene match: 7. The V gene's germline CDR1 is MNHNS and CDR2 SASEGT. The CDR3 has 15 amino acids. The CDR3 nucleotides are TGTGCCAGCAGGCGAGCGGGAGTAAGCCAAGAGACCCAGTACTTC. This codes for CASRRAGVSQETQYF.

This clonotype was seen ten or more times. The chain links TRBV28 to TRBJ1-2; tentatively, D is TRBD1 (6 bases). Trimming removed 3 bases from V and 5 bases from J, with 16 bases in between. This CDR3 region has 15 residues. Germline CDR1 MDHEN, CDR2 SYDVKM. The CDR3: CASSFSGRGLYGYTF. CDR3 nucleotides: TGTGCCAGCAGTTTTAGTGGCAGGGGCTTGTATGGCTACACCTTC.

The table lists this clonotype with many counts. This chain connects TRBV13 to TRBJ2-7; a weak D match, TRBD1 (6 bases). Germline lookup yields CDR1 PRHDT and CDR2 FYEKMQ (reference sequence). V lost 5 bases to trimming and J lost 4 bases, with 18 bases between them. CDR3 length: 15 amino acids. CDR3 residues: CASSHITGLGYEQYF. The CDR3, as DNA: TGTGCCAGCAGCCACATCACAGGGTTAGGGTACGAGCAGTACTTC.

Many counts were recorded for this clonotype. This chain joins TRBV28 and TRBJ2-7; D unclear. This CDR3 has 14 amino acids. CDR1 is MDHEN and CDR2 is SYDVKM in the germline V gene. V dropped 2 bases and J dropped 4 bases, with 12 bases sitting between them. DNA of the CDR3: TGTGCCAGCAGTTTAATTCCCTCCCTGTACGAGCAGTACTTC. Encoded protein: CASSLIPSLYEQYF. Complete variable domain (other parts from reference TRBV28 and TRBJ2-7): DVKVTQSSRYLVKRTGEKVFLECVQDMDHENMFWYRQDPGLGLRLIYFSYDVKMKEKGDIPEGYSVSREKKERFSLILESASTNQTSMYLCASSLIPSLYEQYFGPGTRLTVT.

This clonotype was seen ten or more times. The chain is built from TRBV29-1 and TRBJ2-5, with TRBD2 matching over 13 bases. Trimming cost V 6 bases and J 2 bases; bases outside gene matches: 6. The V gene's germline CDR1 is SQVTM and CDR2 ANQGSEA. CDR3 length: 15 residues. CDR3 in DNA: TGCAGCGTAGGGACTAGCGGGAAAGGGCAAGAGACCCAGTACTTC. It specifies CSVGTSGKGQETQYF. Full variable domain (rest looked up from reference TRBV29-1 and TRBJ2-5): SAVISQKPSRDICQRGTSLTIQCQVDSQVTMMFWYRQQPGQSLTLIATANQGSEATYESGFVIDKFPISRPNLTFSTLTVSNMSPEDSSIYLCSVGTSGKGQETQYFGPGTRLLVL.

This clonotype was detected many times. The CDR3 region is CASSSPWTRGSPLHF. Here the CDR3 DNA reads TGTGCCAGCAGTTCCCCTTGGACCAGAGGATCACCCCTCCACTTT. The rearrangement uses TRBV12-3 or TRBV12-4 and TRBJ1-6; no firm D call. The germline V and J ends were trimmed by 4 bases and 10 bases, with 17 bases remaining between them. CDR3 length: 15 residues.

This clonotype was found many times. The rearrangement uses TRBV6-1 and TRBJ2-6; D is unresolved. Germline values: CDR1 MNHNS, CDR2 SASEGT. This CDR3 has 16 residues. Trimming shortened V by 3 bases and J by 2 bases, and 11 bases separated the two germline ends. The CDR3 sequence: CASSEGRVPGANVLTF. The CDR3 nucleotides read TGTGCCAGCAGTGAGGGAAGGGTGCCTGGGGCCAACGTCCTGACTTTC.

This clonotype was detected many times. V gene TRBV29-1 combines with J gene TRBJ1-1; D is undetermined. V lost 3 bases and J 5 bases, leaving 7 bases between the germline ends. The CDR3 runs to 11 residues. The germline V gene encodes CDR1 SQVTM and CDR2 ANQGSEA. The CDR3: CSVEGRTEAFF. For the CDR3, the DNA is TGCAGCGTTGAGGGCAGGACTGAAGCTTTCTTT.

This clonotype was detected a few times. The V gene is TRBV5-1, the J gene TRBJ1-5; maybe TRBD1 (5 bases). The CDR3 contains 14 residues. Germline assignment: CDR1 SGHRS and CDR2 YFSETQ. Trimming pared 0 bases from V and 5 bases from J, leaving 9 bases between. CDR3 DNA: TGCGCCAGCAGCTTGGAGGGCAGGGATCAGCCCCAGCATTTT. This codes for CASSLEGRDQPQHF.